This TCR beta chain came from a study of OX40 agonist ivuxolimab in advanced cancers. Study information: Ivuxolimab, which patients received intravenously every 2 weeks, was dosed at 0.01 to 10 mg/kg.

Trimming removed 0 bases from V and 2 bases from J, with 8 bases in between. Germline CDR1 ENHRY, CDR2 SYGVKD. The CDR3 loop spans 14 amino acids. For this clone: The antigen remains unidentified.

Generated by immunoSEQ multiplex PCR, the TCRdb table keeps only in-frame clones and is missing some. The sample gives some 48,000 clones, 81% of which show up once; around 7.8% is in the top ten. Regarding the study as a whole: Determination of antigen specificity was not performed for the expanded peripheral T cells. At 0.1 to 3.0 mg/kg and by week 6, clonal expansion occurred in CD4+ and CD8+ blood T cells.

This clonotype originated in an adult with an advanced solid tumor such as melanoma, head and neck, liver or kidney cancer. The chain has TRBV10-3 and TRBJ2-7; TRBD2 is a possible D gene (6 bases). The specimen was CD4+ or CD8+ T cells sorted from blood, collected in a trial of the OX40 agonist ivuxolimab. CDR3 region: CAISESEGPYEQYF. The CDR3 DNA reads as TGTGCCATCAGTGAGTCGGAGGGCCCCTACGAGCAGTACTTC.